A selection of T cell receptor beta chains follows, all from one sample in a study of blood T cell repertoires in COVID-19. Assay: immunoSEQ multiplex PCR; the TCRdb copy retains only in-frame clones and omits some. The profile shows 30,000 to 35,000 clones, over 80% of them singletons. Specimen: peripheral blood. The origin of the receptors is a man in his sixties with active COVID-19. Both conserved end residues are trimmed from each CDR3. A D gene is named only where the DNA matches it firmly.

v_gene	d_gene	j_gene	CDR3aa
TRBV11-2	TRBD2	TRBJ2-3	ASSRPQLAEGGDTQY
TRBV3-1/TRBV3-2	TRBD1	TRBJ1-4	ASTTRGSNGEKLF
TRBV28	TRBD1	TRBJ2-2	ASTTGGPTGELF
TRBV6-4	.	TRBJ2-2	ASSDSGSSTGELF
TRBV3-1/TRBV3-2	.	TRBJ2-1	ASRLSGHTSYNEQF
TRBV7-6	TRBD2	TRBJ2-1	ASQSSGRNNEQF
TRBV28	TRBD2	TRBJ2-3	AGTPLRQREPTDTQY
TRBV14	.	TRBJ2-1	ASSIGLFNEQF
TRBV9	.	TRBJ2-2	ASSLSGRNTGELF
TRBV5-1	.	TRBJ2-3	ASSSGASTDTQY
TRBV6-5	TRBD2	TRBJ2-1	ASLAGGSAYNEQF
TRBV10-3	.	TRBJ2-3	AISVAGLTDTQY
TRBV5-1	.	TRBJ2-3	ASSLTVGTDTQY
TRBV11-2	.	TRBJ1-1	ASSSQGNTEAF
TRBV2	.	TRBJ2-5	ASRETAQETQY
TRBV27	TRBD1	TRBJ2-7	ASSLTGAPYEQY
TRBV5-5	.	TRBJ2-7	ASSFTTGRSYEQY